The sequence of this T cell receptor beta chain was determined in a study of cytomegalovirus exposure and HLA in healthy donors. Vbeta (60) and Jbeta (13) primers were used in the PCR. Data came from immunoSEQ multiplex PCR; TCRdb stores just in-frame clones and leaves some out. There are roughly 250,000 clones in the sample; under 90% occur only once, and about 0.28% lies in the top ten. Germline loops: CDR1 MNHNS, CDR2 SASEGT. CDR3 length: 14 residues. V lost 4 bases to trimming and J lost 4 bases; unmatched junction nucleotides: 4. This chain joins TRBV6-1 and TRBJ1-5, with TRBD1 matching over 7 bases. The sample comprised PBMCs. The clonotype originates from a girl aged 2-10 years in good health and CMV-seronegative. CDR3 in DNA: TGTGCCAGCAGTGTCGGGACAGCGAATCAGCCCCAGCATTTT. Residues: CASSVGTANQPQHF.